A selection of T cell receptor beta chains follows, all from one sample in a study of blood T cell repertoires in COVID-19. TCRdb's copy holds only in-frame clones and misses some; the assay was immunoSEQ multiplex PCR. Of about 100,000 clones in the sample, less than 95% were seen once. What was sequenced was peripheral blood. The receptors were gathered from a man aged 50 or older with acute or convalescent COVID-19. Both conserved end residues are part of each CDR3. D genes are given only for firm matches. The size entry is marked missing in some rows and otherwise reads once, few, many or a size class.

D: .
J: TRBJ2-5
size: .
V: TRBV3-1/TRBV3-2
CDR3: CASSQFGSQETQYF
DNA: TGTGCCAGCAGCCAATTCGGGAGCCAAGAGACCCAGTACTTC

D: .
J: TRBJ2-5
size: .
V: TRBV5-1
CDR3: CASSTQLWETQYF
DNA: TGCGCCAGCAGCACCCAACTTTGGGAGACCCAGTACTTC

D: .
J: TRBJ2-1
size: .
V: TRBV5-1
CDR3: CASRLGLRSSNEQFF
DNA: TGCGCCAGCAGATTGGGACTTAGATCGTCCAATGAGCAGTTCTTC

D: .
J: TRBJ2-3
size: .
V: TRBV9
CDR3: CASSVGTGIGTQYF
DNA: TGTGCCAGCAGCGTAGGTACAGGTATTGGTACGCAGTATTTT

D: .
J: TRBJ1-6
size: .
V: TRBV27
CDR3: CASSLKGRGSPLHF
DNA: TGTGCCAGCAGTTTAAAGGGGCGCGGATCACCCCTCCACTTT

D: .
J: TRBJ1-6
size: .
V: TRBV3-1/TRBV3-2
CDR3: CASSHLGARSPLHF
DNA: TGTGCCAGCAGCCACCTGGGGGCGCGTTCACCCCTCCACTTT

D: .
J: TRBJ1-5
size: .
V: TRBV11-1
CDR3: CASSDGHTNQPQHF
DNA: TGTGCCAGCAGCGATGGACATACCAATCAGCCCCAGCATTTT

D: .
J: TRBJ2-3
size: .
V: TRBV21-1
CDR3: CASSKYQGRTDTQYF
DNA: TGTGCCAGCAGCAAATACCAGGGGCGCACAGATACGCAGTATTTT

D: TRBD2
J: TRBJ2-3
size: .
V: TRBV9
CDR3: CASSTGTSGSTDTQYF
DNA: TGTGCCAGCAGCACTGGGACTAGCGGGAGCACAGATACGCAGTATTTT

D: .
J: TRBJ1-1
size: .
V: TRBV9
CDR3: CASSVAGIKNTEAFF
DNA: TGTGCCAGCAGCGTAGCGGGAATCAAGAACACTGAAGCTTTCTTT

D: TRBD2
J: TRBJ2-7
size: .
V: TRBV27
CDR3: CASSSSGTSGYEQYF
DNA: TGTGCCAGCAGTTCCTCCGGGACTAGCGGGTACGAGCAGTACTTC

D: TRBD1
J: TRBJ1-4
size: .
V: TRBV25-1
CDR3: CASGRQGAANEKLFF
DNA: TGTGCCAGCGGCAGACAGGGGGCAGCTAATGAAAAACTGTTTTTT

D: TRBD2
J: TRBJ2-1
size: .
V: TRBV11-2
CDR3: CASSSGLAAYNEQFF
DNA: TGTGCCAGCAGCTCGGGACTAGCGGCCTACAATGAGCAGTTCTTC

D: .
J: TRBJ2-1
size: .
V: TRBV14
CDR3: CASSRATEQFF
DNA: TGTGCCAGCAGCCGGGCCACGGAGCAGTTCTTC

D: TRBD2
J: TRBJ2-7
size: .
V: TRBV19
CDR3: CASSISSGSLYEQYF
DNA: TGTGCCAGTAGTATTTCTAGCGGGAGTCTATACGAGCAGTACTTC

D: .
J: TRBJ1-2
size: .
V: TRBV5-8
CDR3: CASSFGRATNYGYTF
DNA: TGTGCCAGCAGCTTCGGCAGGGCTACTAACTATGGCTACACCTTC

D: .
J: TRBJ2-1
size: .
V: TRBV9
CDR3: CASSERGSSYNEQFF
DNA: TGTGCCAGCAGCGAGAGGGGGAGCTCCTACAATGAGCAGTTCTTC

D: .
J: TRBJ2-1
size: .
V: TRBV3-1/TRBV3-2
CDR3: CASSQPGYEQFF
DNA: TGTGCCAGCAGCCAACCTGGCTATGAGCAGTTCTTC

D: TRBD1
J: TRBJ1-4
size: .
V: TRBV6-5
CDR3: CASRRTGVNEKLFF
DNA: TGTGCCAGCAGGAGGACAGGCGTGAATGAAAAACTGTTTTTT

D: TRBD1
J: TRBJ1-4
size: .
V: TRBV6-6
CDR3: CASRNRGTNEKLFF
DNA: TGTGCCAGCAGAAACAGGGGGACTAATGAAAAACTGTTTTTT

D: .
J: TRBJ2-7
size: .
V: TRBV4-2
CDR3: CASSQGLAYEQYF
DNA: TGTGCCAGCAGCCAGGGACTTGCCTACGAGCAGTACTTC

D: .
J: TRBJ1-1
size: .
V: TRBV6-5
CDR3: CASSPVRQKEAFF
DNA: TGTGCCAGCAGTCCCGTTCGACAGAAGGAAGCTTTCTTT

D: TRBD2
J: TRBJ2-1
size: once
V: TRBV11-3
CDR3: CASSSRLAGVANNEQFF
DNA: TGTGCCAGCAGCTCCCGTTTAGCGGGAGTCGCGAACAATGAGCAGTTCTTC

D: .
J: TRBJ2-3
size: once
V: TRBV11-2
CDR3: CASSLDWRLLYF
DNA: TGTGCCAGCAGCTTAGATTGGAGACTCCTTTATTTT

D: .
J: TRBJ1-2
size: .
V: TRBV30
CDR3: CAWSNSYGYTF
DNA: TGTGCCTGGAGTAACAGCTATGGCTACACCTTC

D: .
J: TRBJ1-2
size: .
V: TRBV5-1
CDR3: CASSFDSYGYTF
DNA: TGCGCCAGCAGCTTCGACAGCTATGGCTACACCTTC

D: .
J: TRBJ2-5
size: .
V: TRBV7-7
CDR3: CASSLGTGKQETQYF
DNA: TGTGCCAGCAGCTTAGGGACTGGGAAACAAGAGACCCAGTACTTC

D: .
J: TRBJ2-2
size: .
V: TRBV7-7
CDR3: CASRLDSTGELFF
DNA: TGTGCCAGCAGACTGGACAGCACCGGGGAGCTGTTTTTT

D: TRBD1
J: TRBJ2-7
size: .
V: TRBV6-1
CDR3: CASSERGGTGAYEQYF
DNA: TGTGCCAGCAGCGAAAGAGGGGGGACAGGGGCATACGAGCAGTACTTC

D: TRBD1
J: TRBJ1-1
size: few
V: TRBV5-1
CDR3: CASSFGGQGANEAFF
DNA: TGCGCCAGCAGCTTTGGTGGACAGGGGGCGAATGAAGCTTTCTTT

D: TRBD2
J: TRBJ2-3
size: once
V: TRBV6-1
CDR3: CASSDSGRGTQYF
DNA: TGTGCCAGCAGTGATAGCGGGAGAGGTACGCAGTATTTT

D: .
J: TRBJ1-5
size: .
V: TRBV6-1
CDR3: CASSEAGGAHQPQHF
DNA: TGTGCCAGCAGTGAAGCGGGGGGGGCACATCAGCCCCAGCATTTT

D: TRBD1
J: TRBJ2-6
size: .
V: TRBV4-1
CDR3: CATSSGQGASGANVLTF
DNA: TGCGCCACCAGCTCAGGGCAGGGGGCCTCTGGGGCCAACGTCCTGACTTTC

D: .
J: TRBJ2-5
size: .
V: TRBV20-1
CDR3: CSARDGRTQYF
DNA: TGCAGTGCTAGGGATGGGAGGACCCAGTACTTC

D: .
J: TRBJ2-7
size: .
V: TRBV2
CDR3: CASRRQSEQYF
DNA: TGTGCCAGCAGGAGGCAGAGCGAGCAGTACTTC

D: TRBD1
J: TRBJ1-4
size: .
V: TRBV9
CDR3: CASSPGGQGNEKLFF
DNA: TGTGCCAGCAGCCCAGGGGGACAAGGAAATGAAAAACTGTTTTTT

D: .
J: TRBJ2-4
size: .
V: TRBV2
CDR3: CASREGKNIQYF
DNA: TGTGCCAGCAGGGAGGGTAAAAACATTCAGTACTTC

D: TRBD1
J: TRBJ1-5
size: once
V: TRBV7-9
CDR3: CASSAPGTAHQPQHF
DNA: TGTGCCAGCAGCGCCCCCGGGACAGCTCATCAGCCCCAGCATTTT

D: TRBD2
J: TRBJ2-3
size: .
V: TRBV7-6
CDR3: CASSSASGRAADTQYF
DNA: TGTGCCAGCAGCTCGGCTAGCGGGAGAGCGGCAGATACGCAGTATTTT

D: .
J: TRBJ1-2
size: .
V: TRBV6-2/TRBV6-3
CDR3: CASSRAYGYTF
DNA: TGTGCCAGCAGCCGGGCCTATGGCTACACCTTC

D: TRBD2
J: TRBJ2-7
size: .
V: TRBV9
CDR3: CASSGTSGSNPYEQYF
DNA: TGTGCCAGCAGCGGGACTAGCGGGAGTAACCCCTACGAGCAGTACTTC

D: TRBD1
J: TRBJ1-4
size: once
V: TRBV19
CDR3: CASSPTGTNEKLFF
DNA: TGTGCCAGTAGCCCGACAGGGACTAATGAAAAACTGTTTTTT

D: .
J: TRBJ1-5
size: .
V: TRBV10-3
CDR3: CAISTGTWYSNQPQHF
DNA: TGTGCCATCAGTACAGGGACGTGGTATAGCAATCAGCCCCAGCATTTT

D: TRBD1
J: TRBJ2-2
size: once
V: TRBV3-1/TRBV3-2
CDR3: CASSLYGQGEHGELFF
DNA: TGTGCCAGCAGCCTATACGGACAGGGTGAGCACGGGGAGCTGTTTTTT

D: TRBD1
J: TRBJ1-1
size: .
V: TRBV18
CDR3: CASSPLGQGAGNTEAFF
DNA: TGTGCCAGCTCACCCTTAGGACAGGGGGCTGGAAACACTGAAGCTTTCTTT

D: TRBD2
J: TRBJ2-3
size: .
V: TRBV5-4
CDR3: CASSLFAPGGVDTQYF
DNA: TGTGCCAGCAGCTTGTTTGCACCGGGAGGAGTAGATACGCAGTATTTT

D: .
J: TRBJ1-5
size: .
V: TRBV19
CDR3: CASSIYRAGQPQHF
DNA: TGTGCCAGTAGTATCTACAGGGCGGGTCAGCCCCAGCATTTT

D: TRBD1
J: TRBJ2-7
size: .
V: TRBV4-3
CDR3: CASSQKTGAEQYF
DNA: TGCGCCAGCAGCCAAAAGACAGGGGCCGAGCAGTACTTC

D: TRBD2
J: TRBJ2-3
size: .
V: TRBV6-4
CDR3: CASSDGTSGTDTQYF
DNA: TGTGCCAGCAGTGACGGGACTAGCGGGACAGATACGCAGTATTTT

D: TRBD1
J: TRBJ1-2
size: .
V: TRBV6-5
CDR3: CASRTGTGGAGGYTF
DNA: TGTGCCAGCAGAACCGGGACAGGGGGCGCAGGGGGCTACACCTTC

D: TRBD2
J: TRBJ2-7
size: .
V: TRBV9
CDR3: CASSVGTSGSSEQYF
DNA: TGTGCCAGCAGCGTAGGGACTAGCGGGAGTAGTGAGCAGTACTTC

D: .
J: TRBJ1-1
size: .
V: TRBV6-1
CDR3: CASSETGLKPTEAFF
DNA: TGTGCCAGCAGTGAGACGGGACTGAAACCCACTGAAGCTTTCTTT

D: TRBD2
J: TRBJ2-5
size: .
V: TRBV28
CDR3: CASIGGWGETQYF
DNA: TGTGCCAGCATCGGGGGGTGGGGAGAGACCCAGTACTTC

D: .
J: TRBJ1-2
size: .
V: TRBV18
CDR3: CASSPTDSYGYTF
DNA: TGTGCCAGCTCACCAACGGACAGCTATGGCTACACCTTC

D: .
J: TRBJ1-1
size: .
V: TRBV6-1
CDR3: CASSEDGGSEAFF
DNA: TGTGCCAGCAGTGAAGACGGGGGGAGTGAAGCTTTCTTT

D: TRBD2
J: TRBJ2-1
size: .
V: TRBV3-1/TRBV3-2
CDR3: CASSQGVSLAGKRKQFF
DNA: TGTGCCAGCAGCCAAGGCGTTTCACTAGCGGGAAAGCGGAAGCAGTTCTTC

D: .
J: TRBJ2-7
size: .
V: TRBV4-1
CDR3: CASSPDGSEQYF
DNA: TGCGCCAGCAGCCCGGACGGGAGCGAGCAGTACTTC

D: TRBD1
J: TRBJ2-7
size: .
V: TRBV10-2
CDR3: CASRKRGTGLNEQYF
DNA: TGCGCCAGCAGGAAAAGGGGGACAGGGTTGAACGAGCAGTACTTC

D: .
J: TRBJ2-1
size: .
V: TRBV12-3/TRBV12-4
CDR3: CASSRVIVNEQFF
DNA: TGTGCCAGCAGCAGGGTTATCGTCAATGAGCAGTTCTTC